Below, 24 T cell receptor beta chains from the same sample are listed, as sequenced in a study of regulatory T cells in long-lasting Graves disease. Construction of the TCR beta libraries employed iRepertoire HTBI primers in conjunction with Arm-PCR of CDR3 regions. TCRdb recomputed calls from the multiplex PCR reads with MiXCR, one row per CDR3 protein. The table lists a few hundred thousand distinct CDR3 sequences, 14% of them singletons. As to time point: newly diagnosed GD, antithyroid drugs for less than 3 months. Making the TCR library involved RNA that had been extracted from PBMCs. The same specimen was also included in a second study, on T cells in Graves' hyperthyroidism and ophthalmopathy.

The sample was peripheral blood mononuclear cells (PBMCs), taken at new diagnosis, from a patient treated with antithyroid drugs. These TCRs come from a woman between 50 and 59 years old with Graves disease.

Ten or more counts support this clonotype. The chain joins TRBV28 to TRBJ2-7; 7 bases align to TRBD1. Germline V CDR1 and CDR2: MDHEN, SYDVKM. The CDR3 has 17 residues. V lost 2 bases, J lost 2 bases, and 12 bases stayed unmatched. The CDR3 bases are TGTGCCAGCAGTTTAGATGCTGGACAGGTCCTTGCCTACGAGCAGTACTTC. Translated, it gives CASSLDAGQVLAYEQYF.

Many counts were recorded for this clonotype. This chain links TRBV27 with TRBJ2-7; weak D call: TRBD2 (6 bases). Trimming removed 3 bases at V and 0 bases at J, with 12 bases between. The CDR3 loop spans 15 amino acids. CDR1 is MNHEY and CDR2 is SMNVEV in the germline V gene (reference sequence). CDR3 DNA: TGTGCCAGCAGTTTGAAATCTAGCGCCTCCTACGAGCAGTACTTC. It translates to CASSLKSSASYEQYF.

This clonotype was detected ten times or more. The chain uses TRBV28 and TRBJ2-5; D is undetermined. The length of the CDR3 is 14 residues. V was trimmed by 3 bases and J by 2 bases, leaving 10 bases between them. Germline lookup yields CDR1 MDHEN and CDR2 SYDVKM. The CDR3 loop reads CASSLRYRQETQYF. The CDR3 bases are TGTGCCAGCAGTTTGCGTTACAGACAAGAGACCCAGTACTTC.

In its sample, this clonotype was seen a few times. The chain joins TRBV5-1 to TRBJ2-3, with D hard to call. Per the germline V gene, CDR1 is SGHRS and CDR2 is YFSETQ. The CDR3 is made up of 17 amino acids. V was cut by 4 bases and J by 0 bases, with 18 bases left in between. The CDR3 sequence: CASSAGRNPDSTDTQYF. DNA of the CDR3: TGCGCCAGCAGCGCCGGACGTAACCCGGATAGCACAGATACGCAGTATTTT.

Ten or more counts support this clonotype. J is TRBJ2-3 and V is TRBV12-3 or TRBV12-4, with D maybe TRBD2 (6 bases). The CDR3 has 14 residues. V was pared by 3 bases and J by 4 bases, with 11 bases between. As DNA, the CDR3 is TGTGCCAGCAGTTTCGGGTGGGAGGCAGATACGCAGTATTTT. It is translated as CASSFGWEADTQYF.

There are many counts of this clonotype. This sequence joins TRBV19 and TRBJ2-5, with D possibly matching TRBD2 (5 bases). Deletions cut 3 bases from V and 5 bases from J, with 13 bases between. This CDR3 is built from 14 residues. The germline CDR1 and CDR2 sequences are LNHDA and SQIVND (reference sequence). CDR3 in DNA: TGTGCCAGTAGTATTGGCGTCAGGAGGGAGACCCAGTACTTC. Protein: CASSIGVRRETQYF.

Notes on this clonotype: A far larger clone is only one base removed, so a read error is likely. The V call is TRBV27, the J call TRBJ2-7; tentatively, D is TRBD1 or TRBD2 (5 bases each). The CDR3 extends over 15 amino acids. CDR1 and CDR2 from the germline V gene are MNHEY and SMNVEV (reference sequence). V shed 5 bases and J shed 7 bases, with 21 bases lying between them. The CDR3 sequence is CASSGDGPENNEQYF. The CDR3 bases are TGTGCCAGCAGTGGGGACGGACCGGAGAATAATGAGCAGTACTTC.

This clonotype has at least ten counts. The chain joins TRBV5-6 to TRBJ1-2; 9 bases are a match to TRBD1. Germline lookup yields CDR1 SGHDT and CDR2 YYEEEE. This CDR3 comprises 14 residues. V gave up 3 bases and J gave up 2 bases; unmatched junction bases: 2. The CDR3 DNA follows: TGTGCCAGCAGCTGGGGACAGGGCAACTATGGCTACACCTTC. The encoded protein is CASSWGQGNYGYTF.

This clonotype was found many times. The chain carries TRBV3-1 and TRBJ2-5, with D tentatively TRBD2 (6 bases). Germline V lookup: CDR1 LGHDT, CDR2 YNNKEL (reference sequence). With 5 bases removed from V and 5 bases from J, the gap between germline ends came to 15 bases. The CDR3 has 14 amino acids. CDR3 protein: CASSFRGDAETQYF. The CDR3 nucleotides read TGTGCCAGCAGCTTCCGCGGGGACGCGGAGACCCAGTACTTC.

This clonotype came up a few times. V usage is TRBV4-1 and J usage is TRBJ2-4; TRBD2 aligns across 9 bases. This CDR3 has 14 residues. Germline V CDR1 and CDR2: MGHRA, YSYEKL. The junction had 10 bases not matched to a gene; V was cut back by 8 bases and J by 8 bases. The CDR3: CASRVAGGPHIQYF. The CDR3 DNA follows: TGCGCCAGCCGGGTGGCGGGAGGGCCCCACATTCAGTACTTC.

The rearrangement links TRBV28 to TRBJ2-3, with D tentatively TRBD1 or TRBD2 (5 bases each). CDR1 is MDHEN and CDR2 is SYDVKM in the germline V gene. The germline V and J ends were trimmed by 5 bases and 0 bases, with 12 bases remaining between them. This CDR3 region has 15 residues. The chain's CDR3 is CASSDGTPSTDTQYF. The CDR3 nucleotides are TGTGCCAGCAGTGACGGGACCCCTAGCACAGATACGCAGTATTTT.

This clonotype was picked up many times. This chain joins TRBV2 and TRBJ1-5, with a tentative D call TRBD1 (6 bases). From germline, CDR1 is SNHLY and CDR2 FYNNEI. The V end was cut by 7 bases, the J end by 2 bases, with 18 bases between. This CDR3 comprises 16 residues. The CDR3: CASKRTFGGGNQPQHF. The DNA of the CDR3 is TGTGCCAGCAAGAGAACCTTCGGGGGCGGCAATCAGCCCCAGCATTTT.

This clonotype was counted only a few times. The gene calls are TRBV7-9 and TRBJ1-1; 7 bases are a match to TRBD1. Trimming at V came to 5 bases and at J to 11 bases, leaving 8 bases not matched to a gene. The CDR3 contains 12 residues. Germline assignment: CDR1 SEHNR and CDR2 FQNEAQ (reference sequence). The CDR3 reads CASSLGGLGAFF. As DNA, the CDR3 is TGTGCCAGCAGCCTAGGGGGCCTAGGGGCTTTCTTT.

V is TRBV12-3 or TRBV12-4 and J is TRBJ1-3; 8 bases line up with TRBD1. V lost 5 bases and J lost 4; bases outside the gene matches: 4. This CDR3 has 14 amino acids. The CDR3 region is CASSGGDRGNTIYF. The CDR3 nucleotides read TGTGCCAGCAGTGGGGGGGACAGGGGAAACACCATATATTTT.

This clonotype was detected ten times or more. The genes are TRBV18 and TRBJ1-1; D is perhaps TRBD1 (5 bases). CDR3 length equals 14 residues. The V end lost 8 bases, the J end lost 0 bases, and 13 bases lay between the germline ends. In germline, CDR1 is KGHSH, CDR2 LQKENI. The CDR3 nucleotides read TGTGCCAGCAGCCAAGACAGCATGAACACTGAAGCTTTCTTT. Amino acids: CASSQDSMNTEAFF.

In the case of this clonotype: A clone one base away is much larger, so this may be a read error. The chain combines TRBV24-1 with TRBJ2-2; 15 bases match TRBD2. The CDR3 runs to 17 residues. The junction had 7 bases not matched to a gene; V was cut back by 5 bases and J by 7 bases. Germline CDR1 reads KGHDR; CDR2 reads SFDVKD. CDR3 DNA sequence: TGTGCCACCAGTGGGACTAGCGGGAGGGTTGGCGGCGGGGAGCTGTTTTTT. Translation: CATSGTSGRVGGGELFF.

This clonotype was observed at least ten times. The rearrangement joins TRBV6-1 to TRBJ1-2, with D perhaps TRBD1 (6 bases). The CDR3 is made up of 13 amino acids. V lost 6 bases and J lost 10, with 18 bases in between. Per germline, CDR1 MNHNS and CDR2 SASEGT. DNA of the CDR3: TGTGCCAGCAGAGGACAGTCAATATTTACCTACACCTTC. It specifies CASRGQSIFTYTF.

A remark on this clonotype: This may be a read error: a much more frequent sequence differs by one nucleotide. The V call is TRBV27, the J call TRBJ1-5; D not certain. CDR3 size: 12 residues. Germline-derived CDR1 and CDR2 are MNHEY and SMNVEV (reference sequence). Trimming cost V 7 bases and J 7 bases, with 11 bases left between them. The DNA for the CDR3 is TGTGCCAGCATTTGGGTGGGGCAGCCCCAGCATTTT. Its translation: CASIWVGQPQHF.

The genes are TRBV5-5 and TRBJ2-5; 7 bases match TRBD1. Germline CDR1 and CDR2: SGHKS and YYEKEE (reference sequence). With 4 bases clipped from V and 3 bases from J, the junction kept 12 bases outside the gene matches. The CDR3 has 16 residues. Here the CDR3 DNA reads TGTGCCAGCAGCGCGGACAGGTTCGGATTCAAAGAGACCCAGTACTTC. Translated, it gives CASSADRFGFKETQYF. Filled out from reference TRBV5-5 and TRBJ2-5, the complete variable domain reads DAGVTQSPTHLIKTRGQQVTLRCSPISGHKSVSWYQQVLGQGPQFIFQYYEKEERGRGNFPDRFSARQFPNYSSELNVNALLLGDSALYLCASSADRFGFKETQYFGPGTRLLVL.

Ten or more counts support this clonotype. The chain combines TRBV6-1 with TRBJ2-7; TRBD1 or TRBD2 may be the D gene (6 bases each). Trimming cost V 2 bases and J 1 base, with 15 bases left between them. Per germline, CDR1 MNHNS and CDR2 SASEGT. The CDR3 contains 16 residues. The DNA of the CDR3 is TGTGCCAGCAGTGAACGGGGGCAGGGACGGTCCTACGAGCAGTACTTC. Encoded protein: CASSERGQGRSYEQYF.

Many counts were recorded for this clonotype. The rearrangement uses TRBV12-3 or TRBV12-4 and TRBJ2-1, with 8 nucleotides matching TRBD1. Trimming at V came to 7 bases and at J to 8 bases, leaving 19 bases not matched to a gene. The CDR3 spans 17 residues. The DNA of the CDR3 is TGTGCCAGCACCGCAAACTACCCAGGGGGCGTAATCTATGAGCAGTTCTTC. This codes for CASTANYPGGVIYEQFF.

The chain couples TRBV5-5 to TRBJ2-4, with D uncertain. Germline lookup yields CDR1 SGHKS and CDR2 YYEKEE (reference sequence). V lost 1 base and J lost 0, with 5 bases in between. This CDR3 contains 14 residues. The CDR3 protein is CASSLRIAKNIQYF. As DNA, the CDR3 is TGTGCCAGCAGCTTGAGGATAGCCAAAAACATTCAGTACTTC.

This clonotype was observed many times. This chain links TRBV30 with TRBJ2-1; no clear D. The CDR3 has 15 residues. Deletions cut 0 bases from V and 0 bases from J, with 9 bases between. CDR1 and CDR2 (germline): GTSNPN, SVGIG (reference sequence). CDR3 nucleotides: TGTGCCTGGAGTGTAGGTCCTGGCTCCTACAATGAGCAGTTCTTC. Translated: CAWSVGPGSYNEQFF.

The CDR3 loop reads CSAPRRGRDEKLFF. CDR3 bases: TGCAGTGCACCTAGGCGAGGGCGCGATGAAAAACTGTTTTTT. V and J are TRBV20-1 and TRBJ1-4; D is undetermined. V gave up 6 bases and J gave up 6 bases, with 17 bases separating them. The CDR3 is 14 amino acids. Germline V CDR1 and CDR2: DFQATT, SNEGSKA (reference sequence).